The subject of this entry is one TCR beta chain. The source of the sample is a study of blood T cells in healthy people across ages. Trimming took 7 bases from V and 8 from J; bases not matched to a gene: 12. CDR1 and CDR2 from the germline V gene are MDHEN and SYDVKM. CDR3 length: 14 residues. The second PCR ran about 6 to 12 cycles with a sample-barcoded 5' primer and J-beta primers. From the 5' RACE reads, TCRdb called clonotypes with MiXCR, one entry per CDR3 protein. This sample has around 1,900,000 distinct CDR3 sequences; around 40% occur once, and the top ten carry more than 20%. The chain employs TRBV28 and TRBJ1-2; 8 bases line up with TRBD1. Sequenced input: blood. The TCR was taken from a human donor in good health. CDR3 sequence: CASTEPRTGYGYTF. CDR3 in DNA: TGTGCCAGCACCGAACCCCGGACAGGGTACGGCTACACCTTC.